This T cell receptor (beta chain) was found in a study of control samples from healthy donors and cancer patients. The assay was immunoSEQ multiplex PCR, and TCRdb's table has in-frame clones only and misses some. This sample has 130,000 or so clones, with around nine tenths found just once. This clone showed up just once. The germline CDR1 and CDR2 sequences are MNHEY and SMNVEV (reference sequence). This CDR3 has 16 amino acids. The V segment lost 5 bases and the J segment 5 bases; nucleotides outside the gene matches: 12. The sample comprised blood. The chain is built from TRBV27 and TRBJ2-5, with 9 bases aligning to TRBD2. The TCR originated in a man aged 25 to 40 in good health. The CDR3, as DNA: TGTGCCAGCAGTGTCAATAGCGGGGGTCTATGGGAGACCCAGTACTTC. It specifies CASSVNSGGLWETQYF.